Listed below are T cell receptor beta chains from one sample, sequenced in a study of prognosis after radiotherapy for stage I lung cancer. TCRdb processed the multiplex PCR reads anew with MiXCR; each CDR3 protein has one entry. The sample contains roughly 15,000 distinct CDR3 sequences, more than 35% of which appear only once. The sequenced sample was PBMCs, obtained before or after stereotactic body radiation therapy (not recorded which). The receptors were gathered from a donor aged 50 or older with non-small cell lung cancer. The CDR3 runs from the conserved cysteine through the conserved F or W. D genes are given only for firm matches. Only part of the rows carry a size: once, few, many, or a class if the clone is expanded.

d_gene,v_gene,abundance,j_gene,CDR3aa,CDR3nt
.,TRBV28,many,TRBJ1-2,CASSVLPVSNGYTF,TGTGCCAGCAGTGTCCTCCCAGTCTCAAATGGCTACACCTTC
.,TRBV6-8,once,TRBJ2-1,CASNMRERYNEQFF,TGTGCCAGCAACATGAGGGAGCGGTACAATGAGCAGTTCTTC
.,TRBV6-2/TRBV6-3,many,TRBJ2-3,CASSYSRRGPTDTQYF,TGTGCCAGCAGTTACTCTCGGCGGGGACCCACAGATACGCAGTATTTT
TRBD1,TRBV19,medium-sized,TRBJ1-6,CASMGQGNSPLHF,TGTGCCAGTATGGGACAGGGGAATTCACCCCTCCACTTT
.,TRBV28,many,TRBJ2-7,CASDGGREQYF,TGTGCCAGCGATGGGGGACGCGAGCAGTACTTC
TRBD2,TRBV20-1,many,TRBJ2-2,CSAREAGETGELFF,TGCAGTGCTAGAGAAGCGGGAGAAACCGGGGAGCTGTTTTTT
TRBD1,TRBV30,many,TRBJ2-1,CAWDRGVRNEQFF,TGTGCCTGGGACAGGGGAGTTCGCAATGAGCAGTTCTTC
.,TRBV12-3/TRBV12-4,.,TRBJ2-1,CASSFYNEQFF,TGTGCCAGCAGTTTTTACAATGAGCAGTTCTTC
.,TRBV4-3,many,TRBJ1-5,CASSQDFLQAYQPQHF,TGCGCCAGCAGCCAAGATTTTCTCCAAGCGTATCAGCCCCAGCATTTT
TRBD2,TRBV12-3/TRBV12-4,many,TRBJ2-4,CASSRASGTKNIQYF,TGTGCCAGCAGTCGGGCTAGCGGGACAAAAAACATTCAGTACTTC
.,TRBV11-3,.,TRBJ2-2,CASSFTGLKAGELFF,TGTGCCAGCAGCTTCACAGGGCTTAAGGCCGGGGAGCTGTTTTTT
.,TRBV9,medium-sized,TRBJ2-2,CASSVAKGGGELFF,TGTGCCAGCAGCGTAGCCAAGGGTGGCGGGGAGCTGTTTTTT
.,TRBV20-1,many,TRBJ2-7,CSASSIGVEQYF,TGCAGTGCTAGTAGCATCGGAGTCGAGCAGTACTTC
TRBD1,TRBV5-4,.,TRBJ1-2,CASRIQGAASYGYTF,TGTGCCAGCAGAATACAGGGGGCGGCAAGCTATGGCTACACCTTC
.,TRBV6-1,.,TRBJ2-7,CASSPSNYEQYF,TGTGCCAGCAGTCCATCCAACTACGAGCAGTACTTC
TRBD2,TRBV20-1,many,TRBJ2-7,CSASAPPGLAGGGLDEQYF,TGCAGTGCTAGCGCCCCCCCGGGACTAGCGGGGGGCGGGTTAGACGAGCAGTACTTC
.,TRBV19,medium-sized,TRBJ1-6,CASTPSLGVSSYNSPLHF,TGTGCCAGTACCCCCTCCCTCGGGGTGTCGTCCTATAATTCACCCCTCCACTTT
TRBD2,TRBV7-2,medium-sized,TRBJ2-7,CASSRSGSVYEQYF,TGTGCCAGCAGCCGTAGCGGGAGTGTTTACGAGCAGTACTTC
.,TRBV11-2,medium-sized,TRBJ1-2,CASSYPGERWLYGYTF,TGTGCCAGCAGCTATCCCGGAGAAAGGTGGCTCTATGGCTACACCTTC
TRBD2,TRBV5-1,many,TRBJ2-7,CASSLPTSGIYEQYF,TGCGCCAGCAGCCTCCCGACTAGCGGGATTTATGAGCAGTACTTC
.,TRBV5-4,many,TRBJ1-6,CASSAQREDSPLHF,TGTGCCAGCAGCGCACAGAGGGAAGATTCACCCCTCCACTTT
.,TRBV19,.,TRBJ1-2,CASSTGEGNTF,TGTGCCAGTAGTACAGGGGAGGGGAACACCTTC
TRBD2,TRBV9,.,TRBJ2-7,CASSVQGSGSMGEQYF,TGTGCCAGCAGCGTACAAGGTAGCGGGAGTATGGGCGAGCAGTACTTC
.,TRBV6-1,.,TRBJ2-1,CASSRAGVMSEQFF,TGTGCCAGCAGTCGCGCTGGAGTCATGTCTGAGCAGTTCTTC
.,TRBV30,many,TRBJ2-5,CAWSVLGETQYF,TGTGCCTGGAGTGTACTAGGGGAGACCCAGTACTTC
.,TRBV6-1,many,TRBJ2-5,CASSGVGSQETQYF,TGTGCCAGCAGTGGGGTCGGCAGCCAAGAGACCCAGTACTTC
.,TRBV10-3,.,TRBJ2-7,CAISDTGGFYGEQYF,TGTGCCATCAGCGACACAGGTGGATTTTACGGCGAGCAGTACTTC
TRBD2,TRBV6-8,medium-sized,TRBJ2-3,CARSGSNTDTQYF,TGTGCCAGAAGCGGGAGTAACACAGATACGCAGTATTTT
.,TRBV14,.,TRBJ2-4,CASSQAGAKNIQYF,TGTGCCAGCAGCCAAGCGGGAGCCAAAAACATTCAGTACTTC
TRBD1,TRBV19,.,TRBJ2-5,CASRAGGAGETQYF,TGTGCCAGTAGGGCAGGGGGCGCTGGCGAGACCCAGTACTTC
TRBD2,TRBV6-5,many,TRBJ2-1,CASSYQDSGGRPYNEQFF,TGTGCCAGCAGTTACCAAGATAGCGGGGGTCGCCCCTACAATGAGCAGTTCTTC
.,TRBV19,.,TRBJ2-1,CASSIVSRYNEQFF,TGTGCCAGTAGTATAGTTAGCAGATACAATGAGCAGTTCTTC
.,TRBV19,medium-sized,TRBJ1-2,CASSTHQGYYGYTF,TGTGCCAGTAGTACCCACCAGGGCTACTATGGCTACACCTTC
TRBD1,TRBV6-5,.,TRBJ1-6,CASSYSRDRVIALHF,TGTGCCAGCAGTTACTCCAGGGACAGGGTGATCGCCCTCCACTTT
.,TRBV5-1,many,TRBJ2-1,CASSLVVVPLYNEQFF,TGCGCCAGCAGCTTGGTGGTCGTCCCTTTATACAATGAGCAGTTCTTC
.,TRBV7-2,medium-sized,TRBJ1-2,CASSLEDSYGYTF,TGTGCCAGCAGCTTAGAGGACAGCTATGGCTACACCTTC
TRBD1,TRBV5-1,many,TRBJ2-5,CASSGGTGGMETQYF,TGCGCCAGCAGCGGGGGGACAGGGGGAATGGAGACCCAGTACTTC
.,TRBV20-1,many,TRBJ2-7,CSAPAPGAEQYF,TGCAGTGCGCCAGCCCCAGGGGCCGAGCAGTACTTC
.,TRBV29-1,.,TRBJ1-1,CSVGVGDTGSAFF,TGCAGCGTTGGAGTGGGGGACACCGGTTCGGCTTTCTTT
.,TRBV15,.,TRBJ1-6,CATSRIEFKGADSPLHF,TGTGCCACCAGCAGGATAGAATTTAAGGGAGCAGATTCACCCCTCCACTTT
.,TRBV14,many,TRBJ2-7,CASSQSPYEQYF,TGTGCCAGCAGCCAAAGTCCCTACGAGCAGTACTTC
.,TRBV19,many,TRBJ2-7,CASSIGGSYEQYF,TGTGCCAGTAGTATCGGGGGTTCTTACGAGCAGTACTTC
.,TRBV7-9,many,TRBJ2-7,CASSEQGRYEQYF,TGTGCCAGCAGCGAACAGGGTAGATACGAGCAGTACTTC
.,TRBV28,many,TRBJ1-4,CASSGRREKLFF,TGTGCCAGCAGTGGAAGACGTGAAAAACTGTTTTTT
.,TRBV15,.,TRBJ2-1,CATSRVSGWAYNEQFF,TGTGCCACCAGCAGAGTCAGCGGGTGGGCCTACAATGAGCAGTTCTTC
TRBD1,TRBV6-1,.,TRBJ2-7,CASSPGQGSYEQYF,TGTGCCAGCTCCCCCGGACAGGGATCCTACGAGCAGTACTTC
.,TRBV7-9,.,TRBJ2-7,CASSGSPGSYEQYF,TGTGCCAGCAGCGGATCCCCGGGGTCCTACGAGCAGTACTTC